One sample yielded the 20 T cell receptor beta chains listed below, sequenced in a study of vaccination and CD4 T cells after COVID-19. Treatment given: approximately 9-day PBMC culture with coronavirus spike peptide pools or control peptides (ViraFEST assay). Sequenced with the Oncomine TCR Beta short-read assay was DNA taken from cultured CD4+ T cells. TCRdb passed the PCR reads through MiXCR, listing each CDR3 protein once. The sample lists about 11,000 distinct CDR3 sequences, roughly half occurring once. These receptors have no identified antigens. The sample taken for sequencing was CD4+ T cells from blood, cultured in vitro. These TCRs come from a human donor who had recovered from COVID-19.

The chain employs TRBV7-6 and TRBJ2-5; D call uncertain. The V gene lost 5 bases and the J gene lost 2 bases, with 3 bases spanning the gap. This CDR3 comprises 11 residues. CDR1 and CDR2 (germline): SGHVS, FNYEAQ. The CDR3 spells CASSVQETQYF. CDR3 DNA sequence: TGTGCCAGCAGCGTGCAAGAGACCCAGTACTTC.

V usage is TRBV7-3 and J usage is TRBJ1-1, with D tentatively TRBD1 (5 bases). Germline values: CDR1 SGHTA, CDR2 FQGTGA. Trimming cost V 2 bases and J 10 bases, with 20 bases left between them. The CDR3 runs to 15 residues. CDR3 sequence: CASSLSGTGQQVAFF. DNA for the CDR3: TGTGCCAGCAGCTTATCAGGGACGGGTCAGCAGGTAGCTTTCTTT.

This clonotype has a single count. The gene calls are TRBV27 and TRBJ2-1; 9 nucleotides agree with TRBD2. The J segment lost 9 bases and the V segment lost 5 bases, leaving 14 bases of the junction unmatched. The CDR3 is 16 amino acids. Germline values: CDR1 MNHEY, CDR2 SMNVEV (reference sequence). The CDR3 protein is CASSIRGGALPREQFF. The CDR3 coding sequence is TGTGCCAGCAGTATCCGCGGGGGGGCCCTCCCCCGTGAGCAGTTCTTC.

The V and J genes are TRBV6-1 and TRBJ2-7; 7 nucleotides align to TRBD2. Germline CDR1 is MNHNS and CDR2 is SASEGT. V lost 6 bases to trimming and J lost 0 bases; unmatched junction nucleotides: 5. The CDR3 spans 14 residues. CDR3 residues: CASRPLASSYEQYF. CDR3 DNA sequence: TGTGCCAGCAGGCCACTAGCGAGCTCCTACGAGCAGTACTTC.

The sample holds a few counts of this clonotype. This chain connects TRBV27 to TRBJ1-3; D is unclear. Germline lookup yields CDR1 MNHEY and CDR2 SMNVEV (reference sequence). This CDR3 is built from 14 residues. V lost 8 bases, J lost 2 bases, and 13 bases lay in between. The CDR3 region has the DNA TGTGCCAGCCGACCCGTCGGGACTGGAAACACCATATATTTT. Translating gives CASRPVGTGNTIYF.

The J gene is TRBJ1-2, the V gene TRBV15; a possible D gene is TRBD1 (6 bases). Trimming stripped 0 bases from V and 8 bases from J, with 16 bases between. Germline V gene data show CDR1 as LNHNV and CDR2 as YYDKDF (reference sequence). The CDR3 loop spans 15 amino acids. CDR3 loop: CATSRDPPGARGYTF. CDR3 sequence (DNA): TGTGCCACCAGCAGAGATCCCCCGGGGGCGAGGGGCTACACCTTC. Full variable domain (remainder filled in from reference TRBV15 and TRBJ1-2): DAMVIQNPRYQVTQFGKPVTLSCSQTLNHNVMYWYQQKSSQAPKLLFHYYDKDFNNEADTPDNFQSRRPNTSFCFLDIRSPGLGDTAMYLCATSRDPPGARGYTFGSGTRLTVV.

The chain has TRBV19 and TRBJ1-1; D might be TRBD1 (5 bases). The CDR3 is made up of 15 amino acids. The germline CDR1 and CDR2 sequences are LNHDA and SQIVND (reference sequence). The germline V and J ends were trimmed by 8 bases and 6 bases, with 22 bases remaining between them. The CDR3 region is CASRRDGKPGPEAFF. CDR3 in DNA: TGTGCCAGTCGAAGGGACGGGAAACCGGGACCTGAAGCTTTCTTT.

Only a few counts were recorded for this clonotype. This chain connects TRBV11-3 to TRBJ1-6; a weak D match, TRBD1 (6 bases). CDR3 length: 13 amino acids. The germline gives CDR1 SGHNT, CDR2 YENEEA. Trimming shortened V by 9 bases and J by 10 bases, and 16 bases separated the two germline ends. The CDR3 is CASSRGASSPLHF. DNA of the CDR3: TGTGCCAGTTCGAGGGGGGCCTCCTCACCCCTCCACTTT.

V usage is TRBV19 and J usage is TRBJ2-3; 11 positions match TRBD2. The CDR3 has 15 residues. CDR1 and CDR2 (germline): LNHDA, SQIVND (reference sequence). Trimming took 7 bases from V and 2 from J; bases not matched to a gene: 5. The CDR3, as DNA: TGTGCCAGTACCCCGGGACTAGCGGTCACAGATACGCAGTATTTT. It is translated as CASTPGLAVTDTQYF. Drawing the rest from reference TRBV19 and TRBJ2-3, the complete variable domain is DGGITQSPKYLFRKEGQNVTLSCEQNLNHDAMYWYRQDPGQGLRLIYYSQIVNDFQKGDIAEGYSVSREKKESFPLTVTSAQKNPTAFYLCASTPGLAVTDTQYFGPGTRLTVL.

This clonotype was counted a single time. The chain employs TRBV11-2 and TRBJ2-7, with a possible D match to TRBD2 (5 bases). Germline loops: CDR1 SGHAT, CDR2 FQNNGV. The CDR3 is 13 residues long. The germline V and J ends were trimmed by 4 bases and 6 bases, with 13 bases remaining between them. The DNA of the CDR3 is TGTGCCAGCAGCTCTTTAACTAGAGGCGAGCAGTACTTC. The encoded protein is CASSSLTRGEQYF.

This chain connects TRBV10-1 to TRBJ1-5; unclear D gene. The germline gives CDR1 WNHNN, CDR2 SYGVQD (reference sequence). The CDR3 is 14 residues long. V shed 2 bases and J shed 6 bases, with 11 bases lying between them. CDR3 region: CASSESVPGQPQHF. As DNA, the CDR3 is TGCGCCAGCAGTGAGAGTGTTCCCGGTCAGCCCCAGCATTTT.

This chain links TRBV29-1 with TRBJ2-5; TRBD1 agrees at 8 bases. Trimming removed 7 bases from V and 4 bases from J; junction bases left unmatched: 17. In germline, CDR1 is SQVTM, CDR2 ANQGSEA. The CDR3 runs to 16 residues. CDR3 DNA sequence: TGCAGCGCGCCGTCCATCTGGACAGGGCCGGGAGAGACCCAGTACTTC. Its protein product is CSAPSIWTGPGETQYF.

This clonotype was seen a handful of times. This chain uses TRBV7-9 with TRBJ2-7; no firm D call. V was pared by 2 bases and J by 3 bases, with 8 bases between. The CDR3 is 13 amino acids. CDR1 and CDR2 (germline): SEHNR, FQNEAQ (reference sequence). This chain's CDR3 is CASSLNNGYEQYF. The CDR3 DNA reads TGTGCCAGCAGCTTAAATAACGGCTACGAGCAGTACTTC. The variable domain in full, with the rest retrieved from reference TRBV7-9 and TRBJ2-7, is DTGVSQNPRHKITKRGQNVTFRCDPISEHNRLYWYRQTLGQGPEFLTYFQNEAQLEKSRLLSDRFSAERPKGSFSTLEIQRTEQGDSAMYLCASSLNNGYEQYFGPGTRLTVT.

This chain joins TRBV6-2 or TRBV6-3 and TRBJ1-1; 12 bases line up with TRBD1. After removal of 8 bases from V and 5 bases from J, the junction contained 12 bases not matched to a gene. The length of the CDR3 is 16 residues. Per the germline V gene, CDR1 is MNHEY and CDR2 is SVGEGT. The CDR3 loop is CASCPGQGAMGTEAFF. CDR3 DNA sequence: TGTGCCAGCTGCCCGGGACAGGGGGCGATGGGGACTGAAGCTTTCTTT.

The chain uses TRBV10-3 and TRBJ2-7, with 12 bases that match TRBD1. This CDR3 spans 14 amino acids. Germline V lookup: CDR1 ENHRY, CDR2 SYGVKD. Losses at the gene ends were 8 bases for V and 6 bases for J; bases not matched to a gene: 8. The CDR3 protein is CAIRAGTGGAEQYF. The CDR3 nucleotides are TGTGCCATCCGGGCCGGGACAGGGGGCGCCGAGCAGTACTTC.

The chain couples TRBV19 to TRBJ2-7; weak D call: TRBD2 (5 bases). Looked up from germline, CDR1 is LNHDA and CDR2 is SQIVND (reference sequence). Trimming left V 5 bases short and J 4 bases short, with 21 bases between. The length of the CDR3 is 16 residues. The CDR3 DNA sequence: TGTGCCAGTAGTCCCCCGGGTAGCGCCAATTATTACGAGCAGTACTTC. Its protein product is CASSPPGSANYYEQYF.

There are a few counts of this clonotype. This chain connects TRBV10-3 to TRBJ2-5; 11 positions agree with TRBD2. CDR3 length: 17 residues. V lost 2 bases and J lost 3; bases outside the gene matches: 8. CDR1 and CDR2 (germline): ENHRY, SYGVKD. The CDR3 loop is CAISEKASGGLKETQYF. In DNA form, the CDR3 reads TGTGCCATCAGTGAGAAGGCTAGCGGGGGGCTCAAAGAGACCCAGTACTTC.

The chain's CDR3 is CASSLGGVSGYTF. CDR3 DNA sequence: TGTGCCAGCAGTTTGGGGGGGGTGAGTGGCTACACCTTC. The chain has TRBV12-3 or TRBV12-4 and TRBJ1-2; possible D gene TRBD1, 5 bases. The CDR3 is 13 residues long. Trimming took off 3 bases at V and 7 bases at J, with 12 bases between the two ends.

V gene TRBV6-1 combines with J gene TRBJ2-3; 7 bases are shared with TRBD1. The CDR3 is 11 amino acids. CDR1 is MNHNS, CDR2 SASEGT, per germline. V was clipped by 7 bases and J by 5 bases; unmatched bases: 0. CDR3 in amino acids: CASNRGDTQYF. DNA for the CDR3: TGTGCCAGCAACAGGGGAGATACGCAGTATTTT.

This chain connects TRBV6-5 to TRBJ2-1; 11 positions match TRBD2. This CDR3 spans 19 amino acids. V lost 0 bases, J lost 6 bases, and 13 bases stayed unmatched. Germline V gene lookup returns CDR1 MNHEY and CDR2 SVGAGI. The chain's CDR3 is CASSYSRASGRRGVNEQFF. In nucleotides, the CDR3 is TGTGCCAGCAGTTACTCTAGGGCTAGCGGGAGGCGTGGGGTCAATGAGCAGTTCTTC.